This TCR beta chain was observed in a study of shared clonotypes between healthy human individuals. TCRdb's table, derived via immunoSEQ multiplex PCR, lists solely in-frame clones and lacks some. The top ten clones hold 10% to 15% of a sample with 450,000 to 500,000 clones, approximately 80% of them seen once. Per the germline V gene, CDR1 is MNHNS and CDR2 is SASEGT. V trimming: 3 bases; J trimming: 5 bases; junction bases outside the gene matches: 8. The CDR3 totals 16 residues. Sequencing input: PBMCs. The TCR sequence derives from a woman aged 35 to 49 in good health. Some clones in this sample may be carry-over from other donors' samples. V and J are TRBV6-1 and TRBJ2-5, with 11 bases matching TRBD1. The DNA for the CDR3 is TGTGCCAGCAGTGACCCCCGGGACAGGGGGGTGGAGACCCAGTACTTC. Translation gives CASSDPRDRGVETQYF.